Listed below are T cell receptor beta chains from one sample, sequenced in a study of T cells in Graves' hyperthyroidism and ophthalmopathy. A single record per CDR3 protein comes from TCRdb applying MiXCR to the multiplex PCR reads. Of more than 600,000 distinct CDR3 sequences in the sample, about a sixth were seen once. Sequenced material: blood. Source of these receptors: a young man with Graves' hyperthyroidism. CDR3s include the opening cysteine and the closing phenylalanine or tryptophan. Each record gives: J gene, V gene, clone size, D gene, CDR3 protein, CDR3 DNA. The D gene is left open where the match is weak. Size tells how often a clone was seen (once, few, many) or the class of an expanded clone, and some rows leave it out.

TRBJ2-7 TRBV13 few . CASSFWGGRDEQYF TGTGCCAGCAGCTTTTGGGGGGGCCGGGACGAGCAGTACTTC
TRBJ1-5 TRBV28 . TRBD1 CASSWAATGGDQPQHF TGTGCCAGCAGTTGGGCGGCGACAGGGGGGGATCAGCCCCAGCATTTT
TRBJ2-7 TRBV20-1 . TRBD1 CSARVRDSYEQYF TGCAGTGCTAGAGTCCGGGACAGCTACGAGCAGTACTTC
TRBJ2-7 TRBV7-8 many TRBD2 CASSPGLAGASYEQYF TGTGCCAGCAGCCCCGGACTAGCGGGTGCGTCCTACGAGCAGTACTTC
TRBJ2-1 TRBV6-6 . . CASSYSAAAGVNEQFF TGTGCCAGCAGTTACTCCGCGGCGGCAGGGGTGAATGAGCAGTTCTTC
TRBJ2-3 TRBV19 . TRBD2 CASGGHASGRGDTQYF TGTGCCAGTGGAGGGCACGCTAGCGGGAGAGGAGATACGCAGTATTTT
TRBJ2-1 TRBV20-1 many TRBD1 CSAKDRRFLGSEQFF TGCAGTGCCAAGGACAGGAGATTTCTGGGAAGTGAGCAGTTCTTC
TRBJ2-1 TRBV5-1 many TRBD1 CASSLETGLRSYNEQFF TGCGCCAGCAGCTTGGAGACAGGGTTGCGCTCCTACAATGAGCAGTTCTTC
TRBJ2-2 TRBV7-9 . . CASRPPLAGELFF TGTGCCAGCAGGCCCCCTTTAGCCGGGGAGCTGTTTTTT
TRBJ2-7 TRBV28 many TRBD1 CASIPLGTVKDEQYF TGTGCCAGCATCCCTCTCGGGACAGTAAAGGACGAGCAGTACTTC
TRBJ2-7 TRBV11-3 . . CAGSLDAEQYF TGTGCCGGCAGCTTAGATGCCGAGCAGTACTTC
TRBJ1-2 TRBV12-3/TRBV12-4 many TRBD1 CAGLGGGEDYGYTF TGTGCCGGTTTAGGAGGGGGCGAGGACTATGGCTACACCTTC
TRBJ2-2 TRBV28 few . CASSSSQVTGELFF TGTGCCAGCAGTTCCTCCCAGGTCACCGGGGAGCTGTTTTTT
TRBJ2-7 TRBV27 few . CASSFFGKQYF TGTGCCAGCAGTTTCTTCGGTAAGCAGTACTTC
TRBJ2-3 TRBV7-9 . . CASSLSGTPSADTQYF TGTGCCAGCAGCTTGTCCGGGACGCCTAGCGCAGATACGCAGTATTTT
TRBJ2-7 TRBV9 few . CASSVGQGWGYEQYF TGTGCCAGCAGCGTAGGTCAGGGGTGGGGCTACGAGCAGTACTTC
TRBJ2-2 TRBV9 . . CASSERTNPDTGELFF TGTGCCAGCAGCGAAAGGACAAACCCGGACACCGGGGAGCTGTTTTTT
TRBJ2-3 TRBV24-1 . . CATSDLGGGDGTDTQYF TGTGCCACCAGTGATTTGGGGGGAGGAGATGGCACAGATACGCAGTATTTT
TRBJ2-2 TRBV30 . TRBD1 CAWSFRVVRGRDTGELFF TGTGCCTGGAGTTTCCGTGTAGTCAGGGGGCGCGACACCGGGGAGCTGTTTTTT
TRBJ2-3 TRBV27 many TRBD2 CASSLGTRATDTQYF TGTGCCAGCAGTTTAGGGACTAGGGCCACAGATACGCAGTATTTT
TRBJ2-1 TRBV6-1 few TRBD2 CASRASGRKGGYNEQFF TGTGCCAGCAGGGCGAGCGGGAGGAAGGGAGGGTACAATGAGCAGTTCTTC
TRBJ2-7 TRBV20-1 few . CSVRGHSSEQYF TGCAGTGTCCGGGGGCATTCGAGCGAGCAGTACTTC
TRBJ2-6 TRBV18 . TRBD1 CASSPTGQGAFAGANVLTF TGTGCCAGCTCACCCACGGGACAGGGGGCTTTTGCTGGGGCCAACGTCCTGACTTTC
TRBJ2-7 TRBV5-6 many . CASSLGEAAYEQYF TGTGCCAGCAGCTTGGGGGAGGCAGCCTACGAGCAGTACTTC
TRBJ1-2 TRBV20-1 many . CSAFQAEGLGYTF TGCAGTGCTTTCCAGGCGGAGGGATTGGGCTACACCTTC
TRBJ2-5 TRBV5-1 . TRBD1 CASSLGGLTGEQETQYF TGCGCCAGCAGCTTGGGGGGATTGACAGGGGAACAAGAGACCCAGTACTTC
TRBJ1-6 TRBV28 many . CASGEIGSPLHF TGTGCCAGCGGGGAAATTGGTTCACCCCTCCACTTT
TRBJ2-1 TRBV29-1 . TRBD1 CTGQVSYNEQFF TGCACCGGACAGGTCTCCTACAATGAGCAGTTCTTC
TRBJ2-2 TRBV11-3 many TRBD2 CASSLGLTSGSNTGELFF TGTGCCAGCAGCTTAGGACTCACTAGCGGTTCGAACACCGGGGAGCTGTTTTTT
TRBJ2-3 TRBV7-3 . TRBD2 CASSSSSGSTDTQYF TGTGCCAGCAGCTCGTCTAGCGGTAGCACAGATACGCAGTATTTT
TRBJ2-1 TRBV7-3 many TRBD2 CASSPGTSGRDYNEQFF TGTGCCAGCAGCCCCGGGACTAGCGGGAGGGATTACAATGAGCAGTTCTTC
TRBJ2-2 TRBV2 . . CASSEALSGTRGGELFF TGTGCCAGCAGTGAAGCCCTGTCCGGGACAAGGGGCGGGGAGCTGTTTTTT
TRBJ1-4 TRBV20-1 few . CSAQREQVREKLFF TGCAGTGCCCAAAGGGAGCAGGTGCGGGAAAAACTGTTTTTT
TRBJ2-1 TRBV11-2 . . CASSSGTTNNEQFF TGTGCCAGCAGCTCCGGGACAACTAACAATGAGCAGTTCTTC
TRBJ2-1 TRBV27 . TRBD2 CASSLRTSGDSYNEQFF TGTGCCAGCAGTCTCCGGACTAGCGGGGACTCCTACAATGAGCAGTTCTTC
TRBJ2-7 TRBV7-8 many TRBD2 CASSPRTSAIAYEQYF TGTGCCAGCAGCCCAAGGACTAGCGCAATCGCCTACGAGCAGTACTTC
TRBJ1-5 TRBV7-2 . . CASSLEVGNQPQHF TGTGCCAGCAGCTTAGAAGTGGGCAATCAGCCCCAGCATTTT
TRBJ2-1 TRBV18 many TRBD1 CASSLRDRKYNEQFF TGTGCCAGCTCACTCCGGGACAGGAAATACAATGAGCAGTTCTTC
TRBJ2-2 TRBV6-5 many TRBD2 CASSYSILAGVTGELFF TGTGCCAGCAGTTACTCGATACTAGCGGGAGTCACCGGGGAGCTGTTTTTT